This T cell receptor (beta chain) derives from a study of T cells after yellow fever vaccination. The wider study: Where fractions had low cell numbers, libraries were prepared from them with the SMART-Seq v4 Ultra Low Input RNA kit.

Study-wide points: There was a small share of clonotypes that showed up in both the CD4 and CD8 compartments. Primary-vaccination clones mostly resurfaced post-booster (about 95% CD4, about 87% CD8).

The V and J ends lost 8 bases and 2 bases, in that order; junction bases with no gene match: 4. Germline V gives CDR1 SGHAT, CDR2 FQDESV (reference sequence). The CDR3 loop spans 14 amino acids. A process of 5'RACE template switching, which added a universal primer site and UMIs, was used to make TCR cDNA. TCRdb processed the 5' RACE reads anew with MiXCR; each CDR3 protein has one entry. The sample lists 200,000 to 300,000 distinct CDR3 sequences, approximately 6.3% occurring once. To note about this clonotype: Its antigen is undetermined.

This clonotype originated in a young man who received the YFV17D yellow fever vaccine. The sample in question was CD4+ T cells sorted from PBMCs, obtained on the day of the yellow fever booster vaccination. The gene calls are TRBV11-1 and TRBJ2-7, with TRBD2 matching 12 bases. CDR3 sequence (DNA): TGTGCCAGCGGACTAGCGGGATCCACCTACGAGCAGTACTTC. Encoded protein: CASGLAGSTYEQYF.